This TCR beta chain was identified in a study of T cells after yellow fever vaccination. Overall study results and limits: Contamination of FACS-sorted repertoires by abundant clonotypes from the bulk population could occur.

Conversion of TCR transcripts into cDNA relied on 5'RACE template switching, which added a universal primer site and UMIs. TCRdb re-analysed the 5' RACE reads in MiXCR, keeping a single row per CDR3 protein. The repertoire has 600,000 to 750,000 distinct CDR3 sequences, approximately 13% of them found once; the top ten carry 15%. The V segment lost 1 base and the J segment 0 bases; nucleotides outside the gene matches: 3. The CDR3 is made up of 16 amino acids. Germline assignment: CDR1 DFQATT and CDR2 SNEGSKA (reference sequence). The table lists this clonotype with a few counts. Its antigen is unidentified.

The input for sequencing was PBMCs, taken on the day of the yellow fever booster vaccination. The chain employs TRBV20-1 and TRBJ2-1; 10 positions match TRBD2. This receptor was identified in a man in his thirties or forties who received the YFV17D yellow fever vaccine. The CDR3, as DNA: TGCAGTGCTAGAGTGGCTAGCGGGAGCTCCTACAATGAGCAGTTCTTC. Translation gives CSARVASGSSYNEQFF.